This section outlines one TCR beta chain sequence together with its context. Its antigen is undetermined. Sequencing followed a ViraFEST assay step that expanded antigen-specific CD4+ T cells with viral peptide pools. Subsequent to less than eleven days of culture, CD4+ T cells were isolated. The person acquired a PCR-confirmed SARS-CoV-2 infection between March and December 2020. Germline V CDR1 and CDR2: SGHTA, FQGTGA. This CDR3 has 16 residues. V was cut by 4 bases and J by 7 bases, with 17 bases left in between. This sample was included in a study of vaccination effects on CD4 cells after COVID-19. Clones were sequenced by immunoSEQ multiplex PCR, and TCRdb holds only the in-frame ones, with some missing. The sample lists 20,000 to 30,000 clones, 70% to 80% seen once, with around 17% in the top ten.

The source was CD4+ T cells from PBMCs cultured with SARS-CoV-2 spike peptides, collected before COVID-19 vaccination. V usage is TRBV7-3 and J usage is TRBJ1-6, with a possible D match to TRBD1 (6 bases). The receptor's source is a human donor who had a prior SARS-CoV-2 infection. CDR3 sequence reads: CASSSSSRGQNSPLHF. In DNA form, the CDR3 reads TGTGCCAGCAGCTCCTCCTCTCGGGGACAAAATTCACCCCTCCACTTT.